These 11 T cell receptor beta chains share one sample of origin, sequenced in a study of memory CD4+ T cells and cytomegalovirus serostatus. Single viable CD3+CD4+CD8-CD45RO+ cells were sorted as the memory CD4+ T cells. Libraries were prepared by immunoSEQ multiplex PCR; TCRdb keeps only in-frame clonotypes and omits some of them. The repertoire consists of tens of thousands of clones, with roughly 85% occurring once and the leading ten covering 0.5%. The source material was memory CD4+ T cells from blood. Receptors originate from an adult in good health and CMV-seronegative. Some clones in this sample may be carry-over from other donors' samples.

The chain is built from TRBV5-1 and TRBJ2-7; D perhaps matches TRBD2 (5 bases). With 4 bases removed from V and 3 bases from J, the gap between germline ends came to 8 bases. Germline assignment: CDR1 SGHRS and CDR2 YFSETQ. The CDR3 is 12 amino acids. The CDR3 is CASSPDFYEQYF. The CDR3 DNA sequence: TGCGCCAGCAGCCCGGACTTCTACGAGCAGTACTTC.

This chain uses TRBV7-3 with TRBJ1-1, with 9 bases aligning to TRBD1. J lost 1 base, V lost 5 bases, and 5 bases had no gene match. Germline CDR1 is SGHTA and CDR2 is FQGTGA. The CDR3 is 15 amino acids. The chain's CDR3 is CASSDWTGANTEAFF. As DNA, the CDR3 is TGTGCCAGCAGCGATTGGACAGGGGCGAACACTGAAGCTTTCTTT.

The V gene is TRBV7-2, the J gene TRBJ2-5, with D possibly TRBD1 on 6 matching bases. CDR3 length equals 15 residues. Looked up from germline, CDR1 is SGHTA and CDR2 is FQGNSA. V lost 3 bases and J lost 4, with 15 bases in between. CDR3 sequence: CASSFGPARGETQYF. DNA for the CDR3: TGTGCCAGCAGCTTTGGTCCAGCCAGGGGAGAGACCCAGTACTTC. The variable domain in full, with the rest retrieved from reference TRBV7-2 and TRBJ2-5, is GAGVSQSPSNKVTEKGKDVELRCDPISGHTALYWYRQSLGQGLEFLIYFQGNSAPDKSGLPSDRFSAERTGGSVSTLTIQRTQQEDSAVYLCASSFGPARGETQYFGPGTRLLVL.

The V call is TRBV27, the J call TRBJ2-6; D not resolved. Looked up from germline, CDR1 is MNHEY and CDR2 is SMNVEV (reference sequence). This CDR3 contains 13 residues. The V end was cut by 9 bases, the J end by 0 bases, with 6 bases between. In DNA, the CDR3 is TGTGCCAGGGTCGGCTCTGGGGCCAACGTCCTGACTTTC. It is translated as CARVGSGANVLTF.

The genes are TRBV9 and TRBJ2-1, with D possibly called TRBD1 or TRBD2 (5 bases each). V was trimmed by 4 bases and J by 2 bases, leaving 13 bases between them. The CDR3 spans 15 residues. CDR1 and CDR2 from the germline V gene are SGDLS and YYNGEE. CDR3 nucleotides: TGTGCCAGCAGCCCAGGGACGGCAGCCTACAATGAGCAGTTCTTC. Translating it yields CASSPGTAAYNEQFF.

This clone was counted a few times. V and J are TRBV4-3 and TRBJ1-5, with TRBD1 matching over 8 bases. The CDR3 is made up of 15 amino acids. The V gene end was trimmed by 2 bases and the J gene end by 6 bases; junction bases not matched to a gene: 6. CDR1 LGHNA and CDR2 YSLEER come from the germline V gene. The CDR3 loop reads CASSQKTGAGQPQHF. In DNA form, the CDR3 reads TGCGCCAGCAGCCAAAAGACAGGGGCGGGTCAGCCCCAGCATTTT.

V and J are TRBV12-5 and TRBJ1-5, with a weak D call TRBD1 (6 bases). The ends were cut back, 0 bases at V and 1 base at J, with 13 bases in the middle. The CDR3 is 17 residues long. From germline, CDR1 is LGHNT and CDR2 FRNRAP. The CDR3 here is CASGLVSGGESNQPQHF. The CDR3, as DNA: TGTGCTAGTGGTTTGGTATCGGGGGGCGAGAGCAATCAGCCCCAGCATTTT.

The chain uses TRBV4-1 and TRBJ2-7; D is undetermined. Germline V gene sequence: CDR1 MGHRA, CDR2 YSYEKL. Trimming took 0 bases from V and 10 from J, leaving 10 bases between them. The CDR3 contains 12 residues. CDR3 in amino acids: CASSQDRRRQYF. The DNA of the CDR3 is TGCGCCAGCAGCCAAGATAGACGCCGACAGTACTTC.

The chain carries TRBV7-2 and TRBJ1-2; D not certain. The CDR3 is made up of 15 amino acids. Germline V CDR1 and CDR2: SGHTA, FQGNSA. The V gene lost 4 bases and the J gene lost 6 bases, with 18 bases spanning the gap. The CDR3 region is CASSSPDGLLNGYTF. In DNA, the CDR3 is TGTGCCAGCAGCTCACCGGACGGCCTCCTGAATGGCTACACCTTC.

This chain joins TRBV9 and TRBJ2-4, with D hard to call. This CDR3 spans 13 amino acids. CDR1 SGDLS and CDR2 YYNGEE come from the germline V gene. V gave up 0 bases and J gave up 8 bases, with 9 bases separating them. The CDR3 DNA follows: TGTGCCAGCAGCGTAGCCCCTGGGGACATTCAGTACTTC. Translation gives CASSVAPGDIQYF.

The chain couples TRBV6-1 to TRBJ2-1, with 8 bases fitting TRBD2. The CDR3 has 16 residues. After removal of 0 bases from V and 7 bases from J, the junction contained 8 bases not matched to a gene. Germline CDR1 is MNHNS and CDR2 is SASEGT. The CDR3 spells CASSEARREAGNEQFF. CDR3 nucleotides: TGTGCCAGCAGTGAAGCGCGGCGGGAGGCGGGGAATGAGCAGTTCTTC.